The 30 T cell receptor beta chains below all came from one sample that was sequenced in a study of blood T cell repertoires in COVID-19. Assay used: immunoSEQ multiplex PCR; TCRdb lists only in-frame clones, some missing. The repertoire holds 75,000 to 90,000 clones, with about four fifths as singletons. The sequenced sample consisted of peripheral blood. Every receptor here comes from a woman aged 40 to 50 with active or convalescent COVID-19.

V is TRBV28 and J is TRBJ2-1, with 8 nucleotides matching TRBD2. Trimming cost V 3 bases and J 0 bases; bases outside gene matches: 1. Germline V gives CDR1 MDHEN, CDR2 SYDVKM. This CDR3 contains 15 residues. DNA for the CDR3: TGTGCCAGCAGTTTTAGCGGGAACTCCTACAATGAGCAGTTCTTC. Protein sequence: CASSFSGNSYNEQFF. The full variable domain, with the rest looked up from reference TRBV28 and TRBJ2-1, is DVKVTQSSRYLVKRTGEKVFLECVQDMDHENMFWYRQDPGLGLRLIYFSYDVKMKEKGDIPEGYSVSREKKERFSLILESASTNQTSMYLCASSFSGNSYNEQFFGPGTRLTVL.

This clone has more than one count but fewer than ten. The chain employs TRBV7-2 and TRBJ1-5, with 7 nucleotides matching TRBD1. This CDR3 region has 14 residues. Germline lookup yields CDR1 SGHTA and CDR2 FQGNSA. J lost 4 bases, V lost 3 bases, and 3 bases had no gene match. The CDR3 loop reads CASSLTGTNQPQHF. The CDR3 coding sequence is TGTGCCAGCAGCTTGACAGGGACAAATCAGCCCCAGCATTTT.

This chain connects TRBV29-1 to TRBJ1-4; tentative D call: TRBD1 (6 bases). Germline lookup yields CDR1 SQVTM and CDR2 ANQGSEA. V was shortened by 3 bases and J by 4 bases, with 6 bases between the two germline ends. The CDR3 runs to 12 residues. CDR3 nucleotides: TGCAGCGTTGACAGGGGTAATGAAAAACTGTTTTTT. This sequence encodes CSVDRGNEKLFF.

The V call is TRBV7-2, the J call TRBJ2-1, with TRBD2 matching over 9 bases. The length of the CDR3 is 15 residues. Germline trimming cut 4 bases from V and 6 bases from J; bases unmatched to any gene: 7. CDR1 and CDR2 from the germline V gene are SGHTA and FQGNSA. In DNA form, the CDR3 reads TGTGCCAGCAGCTCCTATAGCGGGAGATTCAATGAGCAGTTCTTC. Translated, it gives CASSSYSGRFNEQFF.

J is TRBJ1-6 and V is TRBV18, with 12 nucleotides matching TRBD1. The CDR3 spans 15 residues. Germline loops: CDR1 KGHSH, CDR2 LQKENI. V shed 3 bases and J 7 bases; nucleotides not matched to a gene: 1. As DNA, the CDR3 is TGTGCCAGCTCACCCGGGACAGGGGGCAATTCACCCCTCCACTTT. Encoded protein: CASSPGTGGNSPLHF.

The chain recombines TRBV10-3 with TRBJ2-3; D might be TRBD1 (6 bases). Trimming took 6 bases from V and 0 from J, leaving 16 bases between them. The CDR3 totals 16 residues. Germline CDR1 ENHRY, CDR2 SYGVKD. CDR3 sequence: CAIRPDRGSSTDTQYF. The CDR3 coding sequence is TGTGCCATCAGGCCGGACAGAGGGTCTAGCACAGATACGCAGTATTTT.

The chain joins TRBV6-2 or TRBV6-3 to TRBJ1-6, with D possibly TRBD1 on 6 matching bases. The CDR3 is 19 amino acids. The germline V gene has CDR1 MNHEY and CDR2 SVGEGT. With 0 bases removed from V and 0 bases from J, the gap between germline ends came to 15 bases. The CDR3 loop is CASSYSIGTRASYNSPLHF. The CDR3 bases are TGTGCCAGCAGTTACTCGATCGGGACACGGGCCTCCTATAATTCACCCCTCCACTTT.

The J gene is TRBJ1-1, the V gene TRBV28, with 8 nucleotides matching TRBD1. The CDR3 extends over 17 amino acids. J was trimmed by 1 base and V by 2 bases; bases with no gene match: 9. Per germline, CDR1 MDHEN and CDR2 SYDVKM. This chain's CDR3 is CASSLAGGGNWNTEAFF. In DNA form, the CDR3 reads TGTGCCAGCAGTTTAGCAGGGGGCGGAAATTGGAACACTGAAGCTTTCTTT.

This clone appeared once. The J gene is TRBJ2-3, the V gene TRBV6-2 or TRBV6-3, with a tentative D call TRBD2 (5 bases). Per the germline V gene, CDR1 is MNHEY and CDR2 is SVGEGT. V lost 4 bases and J 0 bases, leaving 8 bases between the germline ends. This CDR3 contains 14 residues. CDR3 sequence: CASSLGLSTDTQYF. Written as DNA, the CDR3 is TGTGCCAGCAGTTTAGGACTGAGCACAGATACGCAGTATTTT.

This chain joins TRBV9 and TRBJ2-2; D gene uncertain. The CDR3 contains 14 residues. CDR1 is SGDLS, CDR2 YYNGEE, per germline. V lost 0 bases to trimming and J lost 8 bases, with 11 bases between them. CDR3 in DNA: TGTGCCAGCAGCGTAGTTTCAGTCTCAGGGGAGCTGTTTTTT. This gives the protein CASSVVSVSGELFF.

This sequence joins TRBV6-6 and TRBJ1-4; D is possibly TRBD1 (6 bases). The germline CDR1 and CDR2 sequences are MNHNY and SVGAGI (reference sequence). V was pared by 3 bases and J by 8 bases, with 16 bases between. The CDR3 totals 15 residues. For the CDR3, the DNA is TGTGCCAGCAGTTATCCACAGGGCGGAATCGAAAAACTGTTTTTT. Encoded protein: CASSYPQGGIEKLFF.

This clone has a handful of counts. The rearrangement uses TRBV5-5 and TRBJ2-5; 9 bases agree with TRBD2. The CDR3 runs to 19 residues. The V and J ends lost 0 bases and 3 bases, in that order; junction bases with no gene match: 15. The germline CDR1 and CDR2 sequences are SGHKS and YYEKEE (reference sequence). In DNA form, the CDR3 reads TGTGCCAGCAGCTTGGCAATAGGTAGCGGGAGATTATTAGAAGAGACCCAGTACTTC. It codes for CASSLAIGSGRLLEETQYF.

This chain links TRBV11-3 with TRBJ1-3; D gene unclear. Trimming removed 3 bases from V and 1 base from J, with 7 bases in between. In germline, CDR1 is SGHNT, CDR2 YENEEA. CDR3 length equals 14 residues. CDR3 coding DNA: TGTGCCAGCAGCTTGGGAGGGTCTGGAAACACCATATATTTT. Protein sequence: CASSLGGSGNTIYF.

V and J are TRBV15 and TRBJ1-2; 7 positions agree with TRBD1. J gave up 3 bases and V 0 bases, and 4 bases lay outside the gene matches. Germline assignment: CDR1 LNHNV and CDR2 YYDKDF (reference sequence). This CDR3 contains 15 residues. In DNA, the CDR3 is TGTGCCACCAGCAGAGATCGGACAGGCTACTATGGCTACACCTTC. Its translation: CATSRDRTGYYGYTF. The full variable domain, with the rest looked up from reference TRBV15 and TRBJ1-2, is DAMVIQNPRYQVTQFGKPVTLSCSQTLNHNVMYWYQQKSSQAPKLLFHYYDKDFNNEADTPDNFQSRRPNTSFCFLDIRSPGLGDTAMYLCATSRDRTGYYGYTFGSGTRLTVV.

The V call is TRBV6-5, the J call TRBJ2-1, with 11 bases aligning to TRBD2. The CDR3 consists of 14 residues. Germline V CDR1 and CDR2: MNHEY, SVGAGI. The J segment lost 5 bases and the V segment lost 6 bases, leaving 3 bases of the junction unmatched. The CDR3 here is CASRGTSGNNEQFF. In DNA form, the CDR3 reads TGTGCCAGCAGGGGGACTAGCGGAAACAATGAGCAGTTCTTC.

The chain combines TRBV18 with TRBJ1-1; 7 nucleotides align to TRBD1. The CDR3 extends over 13 amino acids. The junction had 5 bases not matched to a gene; V was cut back by 5 bases and J by 5 bases. CDR1 is KGHSH, CDR2 LQKENI, per germline. The CDR3 coding sequence is TGTGCCAGCTCAGCCGACAGGGAGACTGAAGCTTTCTTT. It yields the protein CASSADRETEAFF.

The CDR3 DNA follows: TGTGCCATCAGCCGGGACTCAGATACGCAGTATTTT. It specifies CAISRDSDTQYF. The rearrangement uses TRBV10-3 and TRBJ2-3; possibly TRBD2 for D (6 bases). Trimming shortened V by 6 bases and J by 4 bases, and 8 bases separated the two germline ends. CDR3 length: 12 residues. Germline CDR1 reads ENHRY; CDR2 reads SYGVKD.

At least ten counts were recorded for this clone. The V gene is TRBV27, the J gene TRBJ2-5, with a possible D match to TRBD2 (6 bases). Per the germline V gene, CDR1 is MNHEY and CDR2 is SMNVEV (reference sequence). The length of the CDR3 is 18 residues. The V end was cut by 0 bases, the J end by 5 bases, with 22 bases between. The CDR3 nucleotides are TGTGCCAGCAGTTTATCGGGTAGTTGGGGAGGACCGGGGGAGACCCAGTACTTC. This codes for CASSLSGSWGGPGETQYF.

In this sample, this clone turned up a few times. The chain joins TRBV7-3 to TRBJ2-3; TRBD2 might be the D (5 bases). V was clipped by 4 bases and J by 2 bases, with 10 bases between them. CDR1 and CDR2 from the germline V gene are SGHTA and FQGTGA. The CDR3 runs to 14 residues. DNA for the CDR3: TGTGCCAGCAGCTCCACCGGGAACACAGATACGCAGTATTTT. Translated: CASSSTGNTDTQYF.

V is TRBV6-5 and J is TRBJ2-7; TRBD1 matches at 8 bases. CDR1 MNHEY and CDR2 SVGAGI come from the germline V gene. The CDR3 length is 16 residues. Losses at the gene ends were 2 bases for V and 5 bases for J; bases not matched to a gene: 11. This CDR3 reads CASSYLRTGQWNEQYF. Written as DNA, the CDR3 is TGTGCCAGCAGTTACCTAAGGACAGGGCAATGGAACGAGCAGTACTTC.

This rearrangement joins TRBV6-5 to TRBJ1-1; weak D call: TRBD1 (5 bases). Trimming shortened V by 6 bases and J by 4 bases, and 12 bases separated the two germline ends. The CDR3 is 13 amino acids. Per germline, CDR1 MNHEY and CDR2 SVGAGI. Written as DNA, the CDR3 is TGTGCCAGCAGAAGGGGAGGTGGCACTGAAGCTTTCTTT. Amino acid sequence: CASRRGGGTEAFF.

The chain combines TRBV10-3 with TRBJ2-7; D gene uncertain. Trimming shortened V by 8 bases and J by 2 bases, and 16 bases separated the two germline ends. CDR1 ENHRY and CDR2 SYGVKD come from the germline V gene. The CDR3 runs 14 residues. This CDR3 is CAISSTTQTYEQYF. The CDR3 DNA reads TGTGCCATCTCTTCAACCACCCAGACCTACGAGCAGTACTTC.

The chain carries TRBV10-3 and TRBJ1-3; tentative D call: TRBD1 (6 bases). Trimming stripped 7 bases from V and 7 bases from J, with 14 bases between. This CDR3 has 13 amino acids. Germline assignment: CDR1 ENHRY and CDR2 SYGVKD. Here the CDR3 DNA reads TGTGCCATCACTGGGGGCCGTGTTAACACCATATATTTT. It translates to CAITGGRVNTIYF.

V gene TRBV19 combines with J gene TRBJ2-7, with D perhaps TRBD2 (6 bases). The CDR3 runs to 15 residues. Germline V gene lookup returns CDR1 LNHDA and CDR2 SQIVND (reference sequence). Trimming left V 3 bases short and J 3 bases short, with 15 bases between. The CDR3 coding sequence is TGTGCCAGTAGTATCCTGGGGGGTGCGGACTACGAGCAGTACTTC. Amino acid sequence: CASSILGGADYEQYF. The full variable domain, rest sourced from reference TRBV19 and TRBJ2-7, is DGGITQSPKYLFRKEGQNVTLSCEQNLNHDAMYWYRQDPGQGLRLIYYSQIVNDFQKGDIAEGYSVSREKKESFPLTVTSAQKNPTAFYLCASSILGGADYEQYFGPGTRLTVT.

The V gene is TRBV28, the J gene TRBJ2-7, with 10 positions matching TRBD1. The CDR3 is 14 residues long. V was pared by 5 bases and J by 4 bases, with 5 bases of the junction left unmatched. CDR1 and CDR2 from the germline V gene are MDHEN and SYDVKM. In DNA, the CDR3 is TGTGCCAGCAGTCCGGGACAGGGGCTATACGAGCAGTACTTC. Its protein is CASSPGQGLYEQYF.

The chain couples TRBV5-8 to TRBJ1-2, with a weak D call TRBD1 (6 bases). The CDR3 has 15 amino acids. Per germline, CDR1 SGHTS and CDR2 YDEGEE. Trimming shortened V by 0 bases and J by 4 bases, and 13 bases separated the two germline ends. CDR3 sequence (DNA): TGTGCCAGCAGCTTGGCGGGACACCCAGGCTATGGCTACACCTTC. The encoded protein is CASSLAGHPGYGYTF.

In nucleotides, the CDR3 is TGTGCCAGCAGTACTGCTGGGGACAGGGAGTACTTC. It translates to CASSTAGDREYF. This sequence joins TRBV6-5 and TRBJ2-7; 9 bases map to TRBD1. V was pared by 5 bases and J by 11 bases, with 7 bases of the junction left unmatched. Germline assignment: CDR1 MNHEY and CDR2 SVGAGI. The CDR3 is made up of 12 amino acids.

The genes are TRBV5-4 and TRBJ2-1, with 9 positions matching TRBD1. The germline gives CDR1 SGHNT, CDR2 YYREEE (reference sequence). V shed 4 bases and J 6 bases; nucleotides not matched to a gene: 5. CDR3 size: 14 residues. The CDR3 nucleotides are TGTGCCAGCAGCAACCAACAGGGGGCCAATGAGCAGTTCTTC. This codes for CASSNQQGANEQFF.

This chain joins TRBV5-1 and TRBJ1-1; 7 bases line up with TRBD1. This CDR3 has 17 amino acids. Germline CDR1 is SGHRS and CDR2 is YFSETQ. V shed 0 bases, J shed 5 bases, and the junction held 13 bases outside the gene matches. CDR3: CASSLARTGLSKTEAFF. The CDR3 DNA follows: TGCGCCAGCAGCTTGGCTCGGACAGGCCTTAGTAAAACTGAAGCTTTCTTT.

The chain recombines TRBV7-2 with TRBJ2-2; D perhaps matches TRBD2 (6 bases). The CDR3 spans 14 residues. CDR1 SGHTA and CDR2 FQGNSA come from the germline V gene. Trimming cost V 6 bases and J 4 bases, with 12 bases left between them. Here the CDR3 reads CASRWDSSTGELFF. The CDR3, as DNA: TGTGCCAGCAGATGGGACTCCTCCACCGGGGAGCTGTTTTTT. Full variable domain (outside the CDR3, taken from reference TRBV7-2 and TRBJ2-2): GAGVSQSPSNKVTEKGKDVELRCDPISGHTALYWYRQSLGQGLEFLIYFQGNSAPDKSGLPSDRFSAERTGGSVSTLTIQRTQQEDSAVYLCASRWDSSTGELFFGEGSRLTVL.